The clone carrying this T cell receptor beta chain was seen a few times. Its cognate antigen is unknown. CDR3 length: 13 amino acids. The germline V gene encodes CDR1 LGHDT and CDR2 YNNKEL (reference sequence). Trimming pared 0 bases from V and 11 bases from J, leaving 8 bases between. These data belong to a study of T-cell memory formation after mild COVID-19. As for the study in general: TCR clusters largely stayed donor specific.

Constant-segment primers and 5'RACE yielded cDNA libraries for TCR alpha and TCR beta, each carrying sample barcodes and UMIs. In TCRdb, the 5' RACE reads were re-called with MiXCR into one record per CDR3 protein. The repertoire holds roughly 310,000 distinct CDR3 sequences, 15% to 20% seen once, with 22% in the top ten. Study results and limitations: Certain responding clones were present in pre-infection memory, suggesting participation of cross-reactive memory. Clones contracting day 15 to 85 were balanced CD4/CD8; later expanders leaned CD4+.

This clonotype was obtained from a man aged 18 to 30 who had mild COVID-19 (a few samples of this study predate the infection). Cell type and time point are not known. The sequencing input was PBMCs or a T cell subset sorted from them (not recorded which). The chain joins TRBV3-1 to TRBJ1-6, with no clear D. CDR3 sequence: CASSQESQPPLHF. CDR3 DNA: TGTGCCAGCAGCCAAGAGAGCCAACCACCCCTCCACTTT.